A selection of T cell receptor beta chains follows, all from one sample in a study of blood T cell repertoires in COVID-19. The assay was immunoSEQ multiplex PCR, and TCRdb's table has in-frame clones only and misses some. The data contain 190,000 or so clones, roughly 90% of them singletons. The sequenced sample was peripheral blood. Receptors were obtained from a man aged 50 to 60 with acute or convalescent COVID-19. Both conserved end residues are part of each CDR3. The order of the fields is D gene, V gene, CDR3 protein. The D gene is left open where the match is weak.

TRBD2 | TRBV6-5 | CATRTSGSYNEQFF
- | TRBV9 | CASSLSGEDTQYF
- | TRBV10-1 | CASSEGTIDEQFF
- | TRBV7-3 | CASSPEGGTPEAFF
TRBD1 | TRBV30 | CAWSGGTGDGYTF
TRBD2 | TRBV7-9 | CASRLRGSEQFF
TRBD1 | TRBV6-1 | CASSGTGMSYNSPLHF
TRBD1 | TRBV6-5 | CASSYRDSGTEAFF
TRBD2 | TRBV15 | CATSRGLAAYNEQFF
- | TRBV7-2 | CASSLLSGTTDTQYF
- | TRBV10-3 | CAISGTPYEAFF
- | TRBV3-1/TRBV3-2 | CASSQALHNSPLHF
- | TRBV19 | CASSPRHGAYEQYF
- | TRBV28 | CASSPPQGQPQHF
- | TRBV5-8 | CASSYGASEQFF
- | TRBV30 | CAWSDLRRKETQYF
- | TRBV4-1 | CASSQDSAGPLLGYGYTF
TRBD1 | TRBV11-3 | CASSASFPGQGNTEAFF
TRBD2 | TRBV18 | CASSPRGRDYNEQFF
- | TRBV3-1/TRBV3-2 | CASSQIPQVSGANVLTF
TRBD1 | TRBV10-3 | CAIRLRDRQYYGYTF
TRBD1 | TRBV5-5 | CASRTTGQAKNIQYF
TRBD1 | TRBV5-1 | CASSASGTGNEKLFF
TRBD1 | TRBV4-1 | CASSQDRTQGAYSPLHF
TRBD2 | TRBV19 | CASRTGLAGTYEQYF
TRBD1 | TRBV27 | CASSFQGQYYGYTF
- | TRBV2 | CASSPYRDNYGYTF
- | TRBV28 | CASSPQTGRQPQHF
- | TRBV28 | CASSLAVRANQPQHF
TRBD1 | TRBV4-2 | CASSQLQGDGYTF
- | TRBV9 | CASSAGSEGSYTRQYF
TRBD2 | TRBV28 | CASSSPKTSGVQETQYF
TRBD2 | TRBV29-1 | CSVVRGTSGRADTQYF
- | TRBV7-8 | CASSPSILVVASNQPQHF
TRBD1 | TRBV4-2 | CASSQSGTGVAGYTF